This record covers a single TCR beta chain. This entry is derived from a study of control samples from healthy donors and cancer patients. Sequencing was performed with immunoSEQ multiplex PCR; in TCRdb, only in-frame clones are kept and a portion is missing. The sample consists of fewer than 20,000 clones, roughly 85% of them appearing once. The sequence was collected from a man aged 80 or over with head and neck cancer. The sample consisted of PBMCs.

The CDR3 nucleotides read TGTGCCACCGGAGACAGGGTCGGTACAGATACGCAGTATTTT. Translating it yields CATGDRVGTDTQYF. J is TRBJ2-3 and V is TRBV24-1; 7 nucleotides match TRBD1. CDR3 length equals 14 residues. V lost 9 bases to trimming and J lost 3 bases; unmatched junction nucleotides: 8. CDR1 KGHDR and CDR2 SFDVKD come from the germline V gene.